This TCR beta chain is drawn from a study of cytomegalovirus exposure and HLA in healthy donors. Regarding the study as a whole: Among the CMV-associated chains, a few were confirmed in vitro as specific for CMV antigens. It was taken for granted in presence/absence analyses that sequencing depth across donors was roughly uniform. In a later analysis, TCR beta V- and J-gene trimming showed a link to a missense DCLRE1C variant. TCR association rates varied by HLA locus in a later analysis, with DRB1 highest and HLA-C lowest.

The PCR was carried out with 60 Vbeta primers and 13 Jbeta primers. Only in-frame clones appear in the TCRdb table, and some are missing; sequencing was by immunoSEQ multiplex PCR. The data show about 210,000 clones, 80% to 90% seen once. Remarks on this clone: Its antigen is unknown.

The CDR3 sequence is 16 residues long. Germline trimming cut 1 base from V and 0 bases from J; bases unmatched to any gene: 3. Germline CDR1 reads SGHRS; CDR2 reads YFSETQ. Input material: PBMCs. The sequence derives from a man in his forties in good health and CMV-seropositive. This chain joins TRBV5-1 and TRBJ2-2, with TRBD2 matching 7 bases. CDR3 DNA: TGCGCCAGCAGCTTGTTGGCGGGAGCGAACACCGGGGAGCTGTTTTTT. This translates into CASSLLAGANTGELFF.